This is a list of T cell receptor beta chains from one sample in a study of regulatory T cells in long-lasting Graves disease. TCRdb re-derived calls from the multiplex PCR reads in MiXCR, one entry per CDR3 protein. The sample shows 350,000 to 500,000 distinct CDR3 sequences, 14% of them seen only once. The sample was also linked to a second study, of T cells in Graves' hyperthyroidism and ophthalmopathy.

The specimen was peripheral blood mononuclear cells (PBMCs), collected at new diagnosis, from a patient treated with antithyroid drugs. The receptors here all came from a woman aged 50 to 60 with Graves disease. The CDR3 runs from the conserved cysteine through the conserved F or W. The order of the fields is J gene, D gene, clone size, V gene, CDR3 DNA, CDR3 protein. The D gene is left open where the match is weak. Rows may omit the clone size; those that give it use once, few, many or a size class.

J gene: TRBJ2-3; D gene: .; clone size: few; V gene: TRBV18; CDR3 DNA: TGTGCCAGCTCACCAAACCTAGGACAGTCCATCCTCACAGATACGCAGTATTTT; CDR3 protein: CASSPNLGQSILTDTQYF
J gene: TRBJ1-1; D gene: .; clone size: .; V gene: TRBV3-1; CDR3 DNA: TGTGCCAGCAGCCCACACCCAGGGGATCTGGCTGGTTTGGCTTTCTTT; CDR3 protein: CASSPHPGDLAGLAFF
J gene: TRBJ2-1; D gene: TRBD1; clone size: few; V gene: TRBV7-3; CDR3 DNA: TGTGCCAGCAGCTCTTCGGGACAGGGGGCTGTTGAGCAGTTCTTC; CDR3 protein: CASSSSGQGAVEQFF
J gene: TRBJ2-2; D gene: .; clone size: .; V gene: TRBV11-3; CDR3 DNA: TGTGTCAGCAGCCCGTCAGCCCGGGCCGACACCGGGGAGCTGTTTTTT; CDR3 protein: CVSSPSARADTGELFF
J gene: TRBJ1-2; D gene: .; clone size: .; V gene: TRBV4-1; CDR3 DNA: TGCGCCAGCAGCCAGGCCAGGGAGGACTATGGCTACACCTTC; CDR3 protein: CASSQAREDYGYTF
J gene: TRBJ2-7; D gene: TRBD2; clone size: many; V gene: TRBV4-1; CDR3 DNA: TGCGCCAGCAGCCAAACATGGACTAGCGGGAGTTTGGTCTCCTACGAGCAGTACTTC; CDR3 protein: CASSQTWTSGSLVSYEQYF
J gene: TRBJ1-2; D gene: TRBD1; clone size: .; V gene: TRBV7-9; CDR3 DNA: TGTGCCAGCAGCTTAGCGCCCAGGGGGAACCCTCCTAACTGTGGCTACACCTTC; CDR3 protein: CASSLAPRGNPPNCGYTF
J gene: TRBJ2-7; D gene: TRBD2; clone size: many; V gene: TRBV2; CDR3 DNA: TGTGCCAGCAGGGTCACTCTACTAGCGGGGGGTTACGAGCAGTACTTC; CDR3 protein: CASRVTLLAGGYEQYF
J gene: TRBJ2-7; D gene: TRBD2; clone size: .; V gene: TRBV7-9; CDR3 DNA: TGTGCCAGCAGCTTAGAAGGCGCTAGCGGGAAAACTTTATACGAGCAGTACTTC; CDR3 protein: CASSLEGASGKTLYEQYF
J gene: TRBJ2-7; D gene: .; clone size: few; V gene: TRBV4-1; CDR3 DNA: TGCGCCAGCAGCCAAGGGACGGCCTTCTACGAGCAGTACTTC; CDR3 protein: CASSQGTAFYEQYF
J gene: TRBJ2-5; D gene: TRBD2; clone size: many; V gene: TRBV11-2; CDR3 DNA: TGTGCCAGCAGCAGAAGCGGTCTAGCGGGAGTGGTGGAGACCCAGTACTTC; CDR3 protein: CASSRSGLAGVVETQYF
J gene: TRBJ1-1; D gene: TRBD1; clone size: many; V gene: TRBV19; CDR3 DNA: TGTGCCAGTAGTATGAACAGGGGAAACACTGAAGCTTTCTTT; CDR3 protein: CASSMNRGNTEAFF
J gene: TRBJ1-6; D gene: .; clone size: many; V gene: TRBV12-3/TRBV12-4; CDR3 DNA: TGTGCCAGCACTTGGGACTATAGCGATAATTCACCCCTCCACTTT; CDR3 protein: CASTWDYSDNSPLHF
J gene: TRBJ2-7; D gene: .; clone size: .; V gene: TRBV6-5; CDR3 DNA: TGTGCCAGCAGTTACTCGGGTGACAGGTTGCAGTACTTC; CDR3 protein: CASSYSGDRLQYF
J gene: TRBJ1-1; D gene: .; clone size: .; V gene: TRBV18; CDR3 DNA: TGTGCCAGCTTGGGGACACCGAACACTGAAGCTTTCTTT; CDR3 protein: CASLGTPNTEAFF
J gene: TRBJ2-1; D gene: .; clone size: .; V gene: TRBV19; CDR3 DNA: TGTGCCAGTAGTATGGGAATCGGACTCCCTTACAATGAGCAGTTCTTC; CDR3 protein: CASSMGIGLPYNEQFF
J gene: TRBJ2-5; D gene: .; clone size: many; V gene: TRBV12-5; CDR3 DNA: TGTGCTAGTGGTTTGTCGGGGGGCCGGGAGACCCAGTACTTC; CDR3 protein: CASGLSGGRETQYF
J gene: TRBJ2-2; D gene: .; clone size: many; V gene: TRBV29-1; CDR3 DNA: TGCAGCGGCGCCCTAGTCGGTGGGAACACCGGGGAGCTGTTTTTT; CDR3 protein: CSGALVGGNTGELFF
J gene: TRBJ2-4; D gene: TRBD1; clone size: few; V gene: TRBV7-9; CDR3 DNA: TGTGCCAGCAGCTTAGGTTGGGGACAGTTAACCAAAAACATTCAGTACTTC; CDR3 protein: CASSLGWGQLTKNIQYF
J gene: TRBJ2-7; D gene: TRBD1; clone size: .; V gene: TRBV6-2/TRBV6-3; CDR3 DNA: TGTGCCAGCACCGGGACAGTTGATTACGAGCAGTACTTC; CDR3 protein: CASTGTVDYEQYF
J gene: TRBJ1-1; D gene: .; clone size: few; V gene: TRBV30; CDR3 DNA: TGTGCCTGGAGTCGCCAGGGCGGGGACACTGAAGCTTTCTTT; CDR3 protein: CAWSRQGGDTEAFF
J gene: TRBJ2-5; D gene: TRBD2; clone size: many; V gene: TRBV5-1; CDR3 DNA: TGCGCCAGCAGCCAGGGACTAGCGGGAGATGGGACCCAGTACTTC; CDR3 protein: CASSQGLAGDGTQYF